Presented here are 21 T cell receptor beta chains from one specimen sequenced in a study of regulatory T cells in long-lasting Graves disease (dated by TCRdb to the early 2020s). Taken with the paper, the label for time point translates to: newly diagnosed GD, antithyroid drugs for less than 3 months. For both TCR sequencing and RNA sequencing, RNA was extracted from PBMCs in TRIzol. The library relied on multiplex PCR. For sequencing, an Illumina HiSeq 4000 was employed. iRepertoire HTBI primers and Arm-PCR amplification of CDR3 regions were used to construct TCR beta libraries. Using fastp trimming at Q25 and MiXCR clonotype assembly, TCRdb reanalyzed the public sequencing data and kept in-frame beta chains. For every CDR3 protein sequence, its rows merge into one entry that carries the most common genes and DNA. This sample holds roughly 500,000 distinct CDR3 sequences; roughly 13% were observed only once. Roughly 10% of the sample goes to the ten largest clones.

These data were also reused for a study on T cells in Graves' hyperthyroidism and ophthalmopathy.

The sample consisted of peripheral blood mononuclear cells (PBMCs), taken at new diagnosis, from a patient treated with antithyroid drugs. These receptor sequences come from a man younger than 45 with Graves disease. Donor details come from another sample of the same person, matched by shared clones.

At least ten counts were recorded for this clonotype. This chain connects TRBV13 to TRBJ1-1; TRBD1 might be the D (5 bases). There are 15 residues in the CDR3. Between the trimmed V and J ends, which lost 4 bases and 0 bases, there was a span of 12 bases. Germline CDR1 is PRHDT and CDR2 is FYEKMQ (reference sequence). The CDR3 bases are TGTGCCAGCAGCTGGGGACTGACTATGAACACTGAAGCTTTCTTT. This encodes CASSWGLTMNTEAFF.

This clonotype was seen many times. This sequence joins TRBV27 and TRBJ2-3, with D perhaps given as TRBD1 or TRBD2 (5 bases each). Between the trimmed V and J ends, which lost 2 bases and 6 bases, there was a span of 9 bases. The CDR3 spans 13 residues. Germline CDR1 reads MNHEY; CDR2 reads SMNVEV (reference sequence). The CDR3: CASSLQGDDTQYF. The DNA of the CDR3 is TGTGCCAGCAGTTTACAGGGAGACGATACGCAGTATTTT.

This clonotype was counted a few times. The chain is built from TRBV19 and TRBJ2-7, with 8 nucleotides matching TRBD1. Trimming removed 9 bases from V and 2 bases from J; junction bases left unmatched: 9. The CDR3 covers 14 residues. Germline lookup yields CDR1 LNHDA and CDR2 SQIVND (reference sequence). For the CDR3, the DNA is TGTGCCAGCTCGCCGGGACAGGCGACCTACGAGCAGTACTTC. This encodes CASSPGQATYEQYF.

This clonotype has at least ten counts. The genes are TRBV12-3 or TRBV12-4 and TRBJ2-1; D is perhaps TRBD2 (5 bases). The CDR3 consists of 16 residues. V was trimmed by 7 bases and J by 8 bases, leaving 24 bases between them. As DNA, the CDR3 is TGTGCCAGCACCGTTATGTCGAGGGCCTCTGTCGATGAGCAGTTCTTC. Translating gives CASTVMSRASVDEQFF.

The gene calls are TRBV6-1 and TRBJ1-1; 8 bases align to TRBD1. Losses at the gene ends were 7 bases for V and 5 bases for J; bases not matched to a gene: 6. The CDR3 is 13 residues long. The germline V gene has CDR1 MNHNS and CDR2 SASEGT. CDR3 in DNA: TGTGCCAGCACCGCACAGGGGGGGACTGAAGCTTTCTTT. It encodes CASTAQGGTEAFF.

To note about this clonotype: A much larger clone differs from this one at a single base, so this may be a read error. The CDR3 spells CATSDTDRERYNERFF. The DNA for the CDR3 is TGTGCCACCAGTGACACCGACAGGGAAAGGTACAATGAGCGGTTCTTC. The chain joins TRBV24-1 to TRBJ2-1; 7 bases match TRBD1. The CDR3 loop spans 16 amino acids. The germline V gene has CDR1 KGHDR and CDR2 SFDVKD.

This clonotype showed up many times. This chain's CDR3 is CSARSPVDAYEQYF. In nucleotides, the CDR3 is TGCAGTGCTAGGTCCCCAGTAGACGCCTACGAGCAGTACTTC. The rearrangement links TRBV20-1 to TRBJ2-7; no reliable D call. The CDR3 sequence is 14 residues long. Germline CDR1 DFQATT, CDR2 SNEGSKA (reference sequence). Trimming pared 3 bases from V and 2 bases from J, leaving 14 bases between.

This clonotype has a count of ten or more. The V call is TRBV12-3 or TRBV12-4, the J call TRBJ1-5; 11 nucleotides agree with TRBD1. The CDR3 consists of 17 residues. V dropped 4 bases and J dropped 4; count of bases not matched to a gene: 9. The CDR3 DNA sequence: TGTGCCAGCAGTTCCAGAGGGGGGACAGGGGGTAATCAGCCCCAGCATTTT. This translates into CASSSRGGTGGNQPQHF.

This clonotype was recorded at least ten times. The V call is TRBV5-1, the J call TRBJ2-7; weak D call: TRBD2 (5 bases). V dropped 2 bases and J dropped 6 bases, with 18 bases sitting between them. The length of the CDR3 is 15 residues. Germline values: CDR1 SGHRS, CDR2 YFSETQ. The CDR3 protein is CASSLPAGGRSEQYF. CDR3 nucleotide sequence: TGCGCCAGCAGCTTACCAGCAGGAGGAAGGAGCGAGCAGTACTTC.

To note about this clonotype: With a much larger clone just one base away, this may be a read error. The V gene is TRBV5-6, the J gene TRBJ2-7, with D hard to call. The CDR3 spans 14 residues. Trimming pared 5 bases from V and 0 bases from J, leaving 12 bases between. CDR1 and CDR2 (germline): SGHDT, YYEEEE. The CDR3 spells CASSCVASSYEQYF. CDR3 DNA: TGTGCCAGCAGTTGTGTCGCAAGCTCCTACGAGCAGTACTTC.

This clonotype was found many times. The chain links TRBV12-3 or TRBV12-4 to TRBJ2-7, with 11 bases matching TRBD2. After removal of 2 bases from V and 5 bases from J, the junction contained 2 bases not matched to a gene. This CDR3 is 14 amino acids long. The CDR3 DNA is TGTGCCAGCAGTTTAACTAGCGGGAGCCACGAGCAGTACTTC. Translating gives CASSLTSGSHEQYF.

The sample holds many counts of this clonotype. V gene TRBV7-2 combines with J gene TRBJ2-7; 7 bases map to TRBD2. V lost 1 base, J lost 0 bases, and 6 bases stayed unmatched. The CDR3 consists of 16 residues. Germline V CDR1 and CDR2: SGHTA, FQGNSA. The CDR3 region is CASSLGASGFSYEQYF. Here the CDR3 DNA reads TGTGCCAGCAGCTTAGGGGCTAGCGGTTTCTCCTACGAGCAGTACTTC.

This clonotype occurred many times. The chain combines TRBV29-1 with TRBJ1-2; D remains unclear. Germline V gene sequence: CDR1 SQVTM, CDR2 ANQGSEA. The V end lost 3 bases, the J end lost 3 bases, and 11 bases lay between the germline ends. The CDR3 length is 13 residues. In DNA, the CDR3 is TGCAGCGTTGATAAGGGTTGGGACTATGGCTACACCTTC. This sequence encodes CSVDKGWDYGYTF.

This clonotype occurred many times. Sequence at one end of the junction differs from germline and may be a read error. The chain combines TRBV2 with TRBJ2-5; possible D gene TRBD2, 5 bases. The CDR3 is 14 amino acids. Germline assignment: CDR1 SNHLY and CDR2 FYNNEI. In DNA, the CDR3 is TGTGCCAGCAGTGATAGTCCAAGTGGGGAGACCCAGCACTTC. Translating it yields CASSDSPSGETQHF.

This clonotype has a count of ten or more. The chain has TRBV12-3 or TRBV12-4 and TRBJ1-4; TRBD1 matches at 9 bases. This CDR3 spans 18 amino acids. The V gene end was trimmed by 6 bases and the J gene end by 3 bases; junction bases not matched to a gene: 14. Here the CDR3 reads CASRPQNRGLGANEKLFF. The CDR3 nucleotides are TGTGCCAGCAGGCCCCAAAACAGGGGGCTGGGTGCTAATGAAAAACTGTTTTTT.

This clonotype came up many times. The rearrangement links TRBV12-3 or TRBV12-4 to TRBJ2-3; D unresolved. The V gene lost 5 bases and the J gene lost 0 bases, with 6 bases spanning the gap. CDR3 length: 13 residues. The CDR3 here is CASSAGSTDTQYF. The DNA of the CDR3 is TGTGCCAGCAGTGCCGGGAGCACAGATACGCAGTATTTT.

A few counts support this clonotype. The rearrangement links TRBV10-3 to TRBJ2-1; TRBD1 matches at 10 bases. V lost 7 bases and J lost 5; bases outside the gene matches: 8. Germline CDR1 is ENHRY and CDR2 is SYGVKD. This CDR3 comprises 15 residues. CDR3 bases: TGTGCCATCAATACGCGGGACAGGGGCGACAATGAGCAGTTCTTC. Protein sequence: CAINTRDRGDNEQFF.

This clonotype was picked up a small number of times. The chain uses TRBV20-1 and TRBJ1-5, with a weak D call TRBD1 (6 bases). Germline-derived CDR1 and CDR2 are DFQATT and SNEGSKA (reference sequence). The CDR3 extends over 18 amino acids. V gave up 0 bases and J gave up 3 bases, with 21 bases separating them. CDR3 in amino acids: CSARDVPQGGGLNQPQHF. The CDR3 nucleotides read TGCAGTGCTAGAGATGTACCCCAGGGCGGGGGCCTCAATCAGCCCCAGCATTTT.

Only a few counts were recorded for this clonotype. This chain links TRBV5-1 with TRBJ2-7; D may be TRBD1 or TRBD2 (5 bases each). V dropped 6 bases and J dropped 6 bases, with 10 bases sitting between them. The CDR3 sequence is 11 residues long. The germline V gene has CDR1 SGHRS and CDR2 YFSETQ. The CDR3 region is CASTWGSEQYF. CDR3 DNA: TGCGCCAGCACCTGGGGGTCCGAGCAGTACTTC.

This clonotype has ten or more counts. The rearrangement joins TRBV29-1 to TRBJ2-7; 8 bases are shared with TRBD1. The CDR3 totals 13 residues. With V trimmed by 3 bases and J by 3 bases, 4 bases remained unmatched. CDR1 is SQVTM, CDR2 ANQGSEA, per germline. The CDR3 DNA follows: TGCAGCGTTGATGGACAGGGAGGCTACGAGCAGTACTTC. This encodes CSVDGQGGYEQYF.

The DNA of the CDR3 is TGCAGCGTGGTGACACAGAACTATGGCTACACCTTC. It translates to CSVVTQNYGYTF. The rearrangement links TRBV29-1 to TRBJ1-2; D uncertain. The CDR3 totals 12 residues. From germline, CDR1 is SQVTM and CDR2 ANQGSEA. V was clipped by 6 bases and J by 2 bases, with 10 bases between them.